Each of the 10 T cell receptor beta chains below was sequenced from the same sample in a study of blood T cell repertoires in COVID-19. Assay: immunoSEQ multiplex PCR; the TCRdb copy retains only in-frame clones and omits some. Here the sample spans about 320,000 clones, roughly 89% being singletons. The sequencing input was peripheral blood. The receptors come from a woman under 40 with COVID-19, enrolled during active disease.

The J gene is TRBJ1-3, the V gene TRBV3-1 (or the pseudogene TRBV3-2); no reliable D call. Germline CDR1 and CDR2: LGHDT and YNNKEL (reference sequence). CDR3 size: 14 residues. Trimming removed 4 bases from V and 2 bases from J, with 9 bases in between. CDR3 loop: CASSLTIPGNTIYF. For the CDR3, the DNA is TGTGCCAGCAGCCTAACTATTCCTGGAAACACCATATATTTT.

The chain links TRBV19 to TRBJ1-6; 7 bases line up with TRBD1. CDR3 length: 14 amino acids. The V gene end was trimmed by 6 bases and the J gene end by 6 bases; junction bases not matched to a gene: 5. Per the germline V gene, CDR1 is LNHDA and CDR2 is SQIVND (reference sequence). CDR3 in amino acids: CASSLGQINSPLHF. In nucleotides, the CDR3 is TGTGCCAGTAGCCTGGGACAGATTAATTCACCCCTCCACTTT.

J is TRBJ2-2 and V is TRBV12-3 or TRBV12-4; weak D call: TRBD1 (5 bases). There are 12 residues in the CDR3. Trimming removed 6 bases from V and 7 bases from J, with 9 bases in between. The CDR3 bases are TGTGCCAGCAGCCCGGACATCGGGGAGCTGTTTTTT. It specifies CASSPDIGELFF.

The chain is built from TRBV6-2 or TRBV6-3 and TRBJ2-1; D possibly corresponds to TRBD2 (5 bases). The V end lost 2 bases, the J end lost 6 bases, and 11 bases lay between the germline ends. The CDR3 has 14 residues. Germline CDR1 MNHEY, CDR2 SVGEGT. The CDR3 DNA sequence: TGTGCCAGCAGTTACGGCCTAGCTGGCAATGAGCAGTTCTTC. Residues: CASSYGLAGNEQFF.

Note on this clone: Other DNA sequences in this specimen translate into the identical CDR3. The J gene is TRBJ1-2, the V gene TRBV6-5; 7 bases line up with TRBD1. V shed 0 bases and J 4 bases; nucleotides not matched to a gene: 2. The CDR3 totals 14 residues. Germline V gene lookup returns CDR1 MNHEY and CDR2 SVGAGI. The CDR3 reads CASSYSSGGYGYTF. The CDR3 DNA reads TGTGCCAGCAGTTACTCGTCAGGGGGCTATGGCTACACCTTC.

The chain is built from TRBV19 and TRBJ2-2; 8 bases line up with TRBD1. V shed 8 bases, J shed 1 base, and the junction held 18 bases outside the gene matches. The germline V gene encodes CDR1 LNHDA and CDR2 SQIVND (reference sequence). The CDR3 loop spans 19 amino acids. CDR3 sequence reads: CASGGPGQVSTWNTGELFF. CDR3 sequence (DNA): TGTGCCAGTGGGGGACCGGGACAGGTCTCTACTTGGAACACCGGGGAGCTGTTTTTT.

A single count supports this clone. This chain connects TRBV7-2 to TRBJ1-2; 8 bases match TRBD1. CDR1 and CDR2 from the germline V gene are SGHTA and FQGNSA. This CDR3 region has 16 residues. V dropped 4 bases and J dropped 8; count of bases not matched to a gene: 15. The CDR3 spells CASSYRGAGTGGGYTF. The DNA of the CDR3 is TGTGCCAGCAGCTATCGGGGGGCCGGGACAGGCGGCGGCTACACCTTC.

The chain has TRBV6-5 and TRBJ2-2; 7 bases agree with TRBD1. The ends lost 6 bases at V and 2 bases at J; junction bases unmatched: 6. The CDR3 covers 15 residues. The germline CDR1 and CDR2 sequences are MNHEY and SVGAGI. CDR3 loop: CASSRGTVNTGELFF. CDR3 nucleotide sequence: TGTGCCAGCAGCCGAGGGACAGTTAACACCGGGGAGCTGTTTTTT.

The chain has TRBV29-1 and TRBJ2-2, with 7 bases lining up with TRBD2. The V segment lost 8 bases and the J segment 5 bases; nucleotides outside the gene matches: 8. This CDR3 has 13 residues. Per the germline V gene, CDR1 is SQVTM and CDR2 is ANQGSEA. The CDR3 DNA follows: TGCAGCTCCCGGGGGGTTTTAACCGGGGAGCTGTTTTTT. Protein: CSSRGVLTGELFF.

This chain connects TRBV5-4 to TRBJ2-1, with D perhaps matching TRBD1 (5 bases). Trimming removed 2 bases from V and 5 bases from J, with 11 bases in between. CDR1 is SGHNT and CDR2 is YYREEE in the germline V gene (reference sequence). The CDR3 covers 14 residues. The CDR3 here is CASSFNLGDNEQFF. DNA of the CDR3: TGTGCCAGCAGCTTTAACTTAGGGGACAATGAGCAGTTCTTC. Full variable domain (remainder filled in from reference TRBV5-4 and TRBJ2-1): ETGVTQSPTHLIKTRGQQVTLRCSSQSGHNTVSWYQQALGQGPQFIFQYYREEENGRGNFPPRFSGLQFPNYSSELNVNALELDDSALYLCASSFNLGDNEQFFGPGTRLTVL.